This T cell receptor beta chain was recovered during a study of T cell responses to AZD1222 COVID-19 vaccine. Study outcomes and limitations: Just a handful of AZD1222 recipients were seropositive at baseline. The study reported that nearly half of spike-specific TCRs target unmutated variant regions. Clonal diversity may have been underestimated in mostly white British donors.

Worth noting for this clone: The antigen remains undetermined.

Here immunoSEQ multiplex PCR was the method, and the copy in TCRdb shows in-frame clones only, minus some. The sample shows about 39,000 clones, roughly 88% of them seen only once. This TCR came from an adult who received the MenACWY meningococcal vaccine as a control. Material: peripheral blood, obtained 28 days after the second dose of the MenACWY control vaccine.

The CDR3 region has the DNA TGTGCCAGCAGCTTAGGGGACAGGCGGAATGGGGGCTACACCTTC. The encoded protein is CASSLGDRRNGGYTF. The chain carries TRBV7-9 and TRBJ1-2, with 8 bases matching TRBD1. J gave up 8 bases and V 1 base, and 9 bases lay outside the gene matches. This CDR3 comprises 15 residues. Germline assignment: CDR1 SEHNR and CDR2 FQNEAQ (reference sequence).